The present TCR beta chain was sequenced within a study of T-cell memory formation after mild COVID-19. Study-wide results and caveats: Most CD4+ clones that shrank were in CM and EM, while CD8+ ones turned up in EMRA. SARS-CoV-2 specificity was not confirmed for second-wave clones peaking on day 37.

A remark on this clonotype: Its antigen is undetermined.

A single record per CDR3 protein comes from TCRdb applying MiXCR to the 5' RACE reads. The repertoire holds approximately 300,000 distinct CDR3 sequences, 19% seen once, with roughly 20% in the top ten. This CDR3 spans 12 amino acids. Germline CDR1 reads SQVTM; CDR2 reads ANQGSEA. V was trimmed by 8 bases and J by 1 base, leaving 8 bases between them. The chain has TRBV29-1 and TRBJ2-2; no reliable D call. The TCR comes from a young man who had mild COVID-19 (a few samples of this study predate the infection). Cell type and time point are not known. The material sequenced was PBMCs or a T cell subset sorted from them (not recorded which). The CDR3 region is CSTSGNTGELFF. DNA for the CDR3: TGCAGCACCTCCGGGAACACCGGGGAGCTGTTTTTT.